The rows below give T cell receptor beta chains drawn from one sample of a study of identifying expanded T cells in peripheral blood. TCRdb's copy holds only in-frame clones and misses some; the assay was immunoSEQ multiplex PCR. The sample includes about 86,000 clones, around 84% of them seen just once. Sequenced material: blood. The receptors stem from a person between 18 and 70 years old in good health. CDR3s include the opening cysteine and the closing phenylalanine or tryptophan. Fields, in order: D gene, V gene, J gene, clone size, CDR3 DNA, CDR3 protein. The D gene is left open where the match is weak. Clone size is not always given. Where it is, it says once, few, many or a class for expanded clones.

D: .
V: TRBV6-6
J: TRBJ1-3
size: few
DNA: TGTGCCAGCAGTGTACAGGACTCTGGAAACACCATATATTTT
CDR3: CASSVQDSGNTIYF

D: .
V: TRBV29-1
J: TRBJ2-3
size: once
DNA: TGCAGCGTTCAAAAACTGGTCCCCAGCACAGATACGCAGTATTTT
CDR3: CSVQKLVPSTDTQYF

D: .
V: TRBV7-9
J: TRBJ2-7
size: .
DNA: TGTGCCAGCAGCTTTCGAGGGGCTCCCCAGGGGCAGTACTTC
CDR3: CASSFRGAPQGQYF

D: .
V: TRBV7-9
J: TRBJ2-7
size: .
DNA: TGTGCCAGCAGCTTGCTCGACATCTCCTACGAGCAGTACTTC
CDR3: CASSLLDISYEQYF

D: .
V: TRBV7-9
J: TRBJ1-3
size: .
DNA: TGTGCCAGCAGAAAATCTGGAAACACCATATATTTT
CDR3: CASRKSGNTIYF

D: TRBD1
V: TRBV5-5
J: TRBJ1-5
size: .
DNA: TGTGCCAGCAGCCCCCGATGGGGAACAGGGGGCGCTGGGGATCAGCCCCAGCATTTT
CDR3: CASSPRWGTGGAGDQPQHF

D: .
V: TRBV11-3
J: TRBJ1-1
size: .
DNA: TGTGCCAGCAGCTTAGTTCGCGGAGGGATGGACACTGAAGCTTTCTTT
CDR3: CASSLVRGGMDTEAFF

D: TRBD1
V: TRBV7-2
J: TRBJ1-5
size: .
DNA: TGTGCCAGCAGCTTAGAGACAGGGAGGGGTCAGCCCCAGCATTTT
CDR3: CASSLETGRGQPQHF

D: .
V: TRBV4-3
J: TRBJ2-1
size: .
DNA: TGCGCCAGCAGCCAAGCTCCGACGGTGGCCTACAATGAGCAGTTCTTC
CDR3: CASSQAPTVAYNEQFF

D: .
V: TRBV7-9
J: TRBJ1-1
size: .
DNA: TGTGCCAGCAGCTTAGGACAGGAAGCTTTCTTT
CDR3: CASSLGQEAFF

D: TRBD1
V: TRBV19
J: TRBJ1-1
size: once
DNA: TGTGCCAGTAGACGGGACAGACAGAACACTGAAGCTTTCTTT
CDR3: CASRRDRQNTEAFF

D: TRBD1
V: TRBV18
J: TRBJ2-5
size: .
DNA: TGTGCCAGCTCACCTCGGACAGGATACCAAGAGACCCAGTACTTC
CDR3: CASSPRTGYQETQYF

D: TRBD1
V: TRBV7-9
J: TRBJ1-1
size: once
DNA: TGTGCCAGCAGTAGGGGGGACAGGGCTGAAGCTTTCTTT
CDR3: CASSRGDRAEAFF

D: .
V: TRBV6-5
J: TRBJ2-3
size: .
DNA: TGTGCCAGCAGTTACGGGGGCGCGGGCACAGATACGCAGTATTTT
CDR3: CASSYGGAGTDTQYF

D: .
V: TRBV25-1
J: TRBJ1-2
size: few
DNA: TGTGCCAGCAGTGAATGGCGGTTTGGCTACACCTTC
CDR3: CASSEWRFGYTF

D: .
V: TRBV5-1
J: TRBJ1-2
size: .
DNA: TGCGCCAGCAGCTTGCAACCTGAACGGTATTACGGCTACACCTTC
CDR3: CASSLQPERYYGYTF

D: .
V: TRBV11-2
J: TRBJ2-7
size: .
DNA: TGTGCCAGCAGCTTAGATGTCAGCTCCTACGAGCAGTACTTC
CDR3: CASSLDVSSYEQYF

D: TRBD1
V: TRBV2
J: TRBJ2-7
size: .
DNA: TGTGCCAGCGGCGACAGGGTCCTCTCCTACGAGCAGTACTTC
CDR3: CASGDRVLSYEQYF

D: .
V: TRBV6-6
J: TRBJ1-2
size: .
DNA: TGTGCCAGCACCTCCCCGGACCGATCTAACTATGGCTACACCTTC
CDR3: CASTSPDRSNYGYTF

D: TRBD1
V: TRBV11-3
J: TRBJ2-3
size: .
DNA: TGTGCCAGCAGCCCCGGGACAGCAGAGTGGGATACGCAGTATTTT
CDR3: CASSPGTAEWDTQYF

D: TRBD1
V: TRBV7-9
J: TRBJ2-1
size: .
DNA: TGTGCCAGCAGCTTAGATCAAGGCGGGACAGGGGGGTTCTACAATGAGCAGTTCTTC
CDR3: CASSLDQGGTGGFYNEQFF

D: .
V: TRBV7-3
J: TRBJ2-3
size: .
DNA: TGTGCCAGCAGCCCCCAGTCGGTGCGCACAGATACGCAGTATTTT
CDR3: CASSPQSVRTDTQYF

D: .
V: TRBV19
J: TRBJ2-4
size: .
DNA: TGTGCCAGTAGTACCGCCCCCCCCCGATGGATTCAGTACTTC
CDR3: CASSTAPPRWIQYF

D: .
V: TRBV19
J: TRBJ1-6
size: .
DNA: TGTGCCAGTGGATTCAGCTCCTATAATTCACCCCTCCACTTT
CDR3: CASGFSSYNSPLHF

D: .
V: TRBV7-2
J: TRBJ1-2
size: .
DNA: TGTGCCAGCAGCTTAAACGGGTATGATGGCTACACCTTC
CDR3: CASSLNGYDGYTF

D: .
V: TRBV6-5
J: TRBJ1-2
size: medium-sized
DNA: TGTGCCAGCAGTCACAGGGACGGCTATGGCTACACCTTC
CDR3: CASSHRDGYGYTF

D: .
V: TRBV5-1
J: TRBJ2-6
size: .
DNA: TGCGCCAGCAACTCCGATCTAGGGGGGCCCGGGGCCAACGTCCTGACTTTC
CDR3: CASNSDLGGPGANVLTF

D: .
V: TRBV29-1
J: TRBJ1-4
size: .
DNA: TGCAGCGTTGTCCCTCCCGGGAGCCTATATAATGAAAAACTGTTTTTT
CDR3: CSVVPPGSLYNEKLFF

D: .
V: TRBV6-6
J: TRBJ1-5
size: once
DNA: TGTGCCAGCAGTTACGCCCGGAATCAGCCCCAGCATTTT
CDR3: CASSYARNQPQHF

D: .
V: TRBV7-9
J: TRBJ2-3
size: .
DNA: TGTGCCAGCAGCTTAGTAGGTGGGAGCACAGATACGCAGTATTTT
CDR3: CASSLVGGSTDTQYF

D: TRBD1
V: TRBV5-1
J: TRBJ2-5
size: .
DNA: TGCGCCAGCAGCCACGGACCTAACACAGGGGCCCGTCCCCTCCAAGAGACCCAGTACTTC
CDR3: CASSHGPNTGARPLQETQYF

D: .
V: TRBV7-2
J: TRBJ2-2
size: .
DNA: TGTGCCAGCAGCTACGCCGCCTCGAACACCGGGGAGCTGTTTTTT
CDR3: CASSYAASNTGELFF

D: .
V: TRBV7-6
J: TRBJ2-1
size: .
DNA: TGTGCCAGCAGCTTAGAGTGGTCCGGGACCGACAATGAGCAGTTCTTC
CDR3: CASSLEWSGTDNEQFF

D: .
V: TRBV6-4
J: TRBJ1-1
size: .
DNA: TGTGCCAGCAGTGAGTCGGAAAACACTGAAGCTTTCTTT
CDR3: CASSESENTEAFF

D: TRBD1
V: TRBV7-9
J: TRBJ2-5
size: once
DNA: TGTGCCAGCAGTCAGGGACAGGGGGTTCGGGAGACCCAGTACTTC
CDR3: CASSQGQGVRETQYF

D: .
V: TRBV19
J: TRBJ2-7
size: .
DNA: TGTGCCAGTAGTCCCCGGTACTCAACCTACGAGCAGTACTTC
CDR3: CASSPRYSTYEQYF

D: .
V: TRBV2
J: TRBJ1-2
size: .
DNA: TGTGCCAGCAGTGAAAAGGGTGATGCAGGCTACACCTTC
CDR3: CASSEKGDAGYTF

D: .
V: TRBV7-2
J: TRBJ2-7
size: .
DNA: TGTGCCAGCAGCTTAAAGAGGGGGGACGAGCAGTACTTC
CDR3: CASSLKRGDEQYF

D: .
V: TRBV7-2
J: TRBJ1-2
size: .
DNA: TGTGCCAGCAGCTCCCGTGCGGGAGTCAATGGCTACACCTTC
CDR3: CASSSRAGVNGYTF

D: .
V: TRBV5-6
J: TRBJ2-7
size: .
DNA: TGTGCCAGCAGCTTGGTCTCGGCGGGGAACGCGCAGTACTTC
CDR3: CASSLVSAGNAQYF

D: TRBD1
V: TRBV7-8
J: TRBJ1-1
size: .
DNA: TGTGCCAGCAGCTGGACAGGGAAGGACACTGAAGCTTTCTTT
CDR3: CASSWTGKDTEAFF